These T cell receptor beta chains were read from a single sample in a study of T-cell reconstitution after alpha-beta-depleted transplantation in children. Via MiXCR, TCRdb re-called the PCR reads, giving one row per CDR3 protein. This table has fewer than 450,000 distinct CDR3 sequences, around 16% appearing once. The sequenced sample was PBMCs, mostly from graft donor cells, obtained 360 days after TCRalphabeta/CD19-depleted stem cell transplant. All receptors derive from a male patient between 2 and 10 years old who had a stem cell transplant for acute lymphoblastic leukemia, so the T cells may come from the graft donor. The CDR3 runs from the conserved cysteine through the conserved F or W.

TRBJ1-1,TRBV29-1,CSVEALEAFF
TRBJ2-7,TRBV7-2,CASSPRDPYEQYF
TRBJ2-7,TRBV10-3,CAISGGGGSYEQYF
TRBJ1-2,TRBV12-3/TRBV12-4,CASSSQGLNYGYTF
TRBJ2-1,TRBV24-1,CATVDSPGGEQFF
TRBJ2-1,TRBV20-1,CSARDGRSYNEQFF
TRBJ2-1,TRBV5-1,CASSLREENEQFF
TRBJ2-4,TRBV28,CASSPGVVKNIQYF
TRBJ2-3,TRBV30,CAGETSGSSDTQYF
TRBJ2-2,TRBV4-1,CASSQDRANRGRTGELFF
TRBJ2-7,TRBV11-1,CASSTGLALTYEQYF
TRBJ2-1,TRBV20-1,CSATPGRQGEQFF
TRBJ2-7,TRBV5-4,CASSSRTGTAREQYF
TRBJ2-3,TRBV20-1,CSAGSTDTQYF
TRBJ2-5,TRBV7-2,CASSLWLVETQYF
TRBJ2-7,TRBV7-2,CASRLTSGSYEQYF
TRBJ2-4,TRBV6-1,CASSEPDRENIQYF
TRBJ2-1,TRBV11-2,CASSFGLAGGPLFIDEQFF
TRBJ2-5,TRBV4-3,CASSQGLAVTQETQYF
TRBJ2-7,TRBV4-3,CASSQVKLSPFDGYEQYF
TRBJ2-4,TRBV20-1,CRDTPKNIQYF
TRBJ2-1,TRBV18,CASSLLGFGAINEQFF
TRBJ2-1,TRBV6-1,CASTRLVQNEQFF
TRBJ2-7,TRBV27,CASSLITGTAYEQYF
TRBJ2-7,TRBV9,CASSVAGYGYEQYF
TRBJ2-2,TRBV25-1,CASSGRTGGPIANTGELFF
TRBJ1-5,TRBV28,CASSLGTTLLDSFWEAHF
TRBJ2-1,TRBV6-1,CAIKRSKVDEQFF
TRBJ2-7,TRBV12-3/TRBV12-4,CASSFPGQGLNEQYF
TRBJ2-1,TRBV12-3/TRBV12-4,CASSHSGGAYNEQFF
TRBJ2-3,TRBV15,CATSRGFSTDTQYF
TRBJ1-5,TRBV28,CASRRRQGPRGNQPQHF
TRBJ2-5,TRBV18,CASSASGIGETQYF
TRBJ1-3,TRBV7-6,CASSLSPGNSGNTIYF
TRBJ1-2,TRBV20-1,CSARDGRTGYGYTF
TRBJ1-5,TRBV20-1,CGAMGPNQPQHF
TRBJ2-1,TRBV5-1,CASSLLSSVNEQFF
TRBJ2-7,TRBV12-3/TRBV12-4,CASSLPGQGEYGSYEQYF
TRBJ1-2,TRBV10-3,CATRQGNGYTF
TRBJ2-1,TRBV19,CASSIASVGEQFF
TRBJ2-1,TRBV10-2,CASGSRTYNEQFF
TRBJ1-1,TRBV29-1,CSVENPTGYSTEAFF
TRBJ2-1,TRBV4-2,CASSQAGTSASSYNEQFF
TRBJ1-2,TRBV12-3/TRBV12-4,CASSWGVDYYYGYTF
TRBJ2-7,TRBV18,CASSPRDIHSYEQYF
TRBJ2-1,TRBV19,CASKSLGGIPDNEQFF
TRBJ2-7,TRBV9,CASSASGSTYEQYF
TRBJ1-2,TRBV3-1,CASSQGVGTINYGYTF
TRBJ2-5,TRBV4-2,CASSVPGSYGPETQYF
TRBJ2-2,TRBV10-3,CANRGGANTGELFF
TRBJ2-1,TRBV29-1,CSVEELSNEQFF
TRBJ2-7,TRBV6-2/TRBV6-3,CASSLLGQFVDYEQYF
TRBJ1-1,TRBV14,CASSQEQWIDTEAFF
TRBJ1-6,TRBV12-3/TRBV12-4,CASSPSSYNSPLHF
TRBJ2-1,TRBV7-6,CASSLNREDNEQFF